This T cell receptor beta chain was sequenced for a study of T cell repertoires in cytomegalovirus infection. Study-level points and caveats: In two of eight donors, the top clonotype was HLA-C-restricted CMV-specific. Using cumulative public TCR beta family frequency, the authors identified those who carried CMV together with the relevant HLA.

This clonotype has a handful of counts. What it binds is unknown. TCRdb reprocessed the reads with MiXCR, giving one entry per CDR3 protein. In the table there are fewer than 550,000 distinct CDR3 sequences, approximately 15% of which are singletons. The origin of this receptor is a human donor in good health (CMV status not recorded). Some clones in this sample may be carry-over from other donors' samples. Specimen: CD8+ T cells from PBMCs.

CDR3 bases: TGTGCCAGCAGACGCGGGGGAAACGACGAGCAGTACTTC. This codes for CASRRGGNDEQYF. The gene calls are TRBV2 and TRBJ2-7; 7 bases match TRBD2. The length of the CDR3 is 13 residues. V shed 6 bases, J shed 5 bases, and the junction held 7 bases outside the gene matches. Germline V gives CDR1 SNHLY, CDR2 FYNNEI.